Each of the 31 T cell receptor beta chains below was sequenced from the same sample in a study of Ad26.COV2.S vaccination and SARS-CoV-2 variants. Generated by immunoSEQ multiplex PCR, the TCRdb table keeps only in-frame clones and is missing some. The data contain roughly 380,000 clones, just over 90% of them singletons. Here the sequenced sample was peripheral blood, taken after recovery from COVID-19. These receptors came from a human donor who had recovered from COVID-19.

The V and J genes are TRBV19 and TRBJ1-6, with D possibly TRBD1 on 5 matching bases. V lost 10 bases to trimming and J lost 7 bases, with 20 bases between them. Germline V gene sequence: CDR1 LNHDA, CDR2 SQIVND (reference sequence). CDR3 size: 15 residues. The CDR3 DNA reads TGTGCCACCGCGTCTGGGGCAGGGATGAATTCACCCCTCCACTTT. As protein: CATASGAGMNSPLHF.

The chain links TRBV10-3 to TRBJ1-1, with D perhaps TRBD1 (6 bases). The CDR3 runs 11 residues. The germline V gene has CDR1 ENHRY and CDR2 SYGVKD. Deletions cut 11 bases from V and 6 bases from J, with 13 bases between. The CDR3 nucleotides are TGTGCCTCTGGGGGCGCGGCTGAAGCTTTCTTT. This encodes CASGGAAEAFF.

The chain uses TRBV5-1 and TRBJ1-6; D is possibly TRBD1 (5 bases). The CDR3 has 14 residues. The V end was cut by 0 bases, the J end by 8 bases, with 9 bases between. CDR1 and CDR2 from the germline V gene are SGHRS and YFSETQ. This chain's CDR3 is CASSLGRVDSPLHF. CDR3 in DNA: TGCGCCAGCAGCTTGGGCAGGGTTGATTCACCCCTCCACTTT.

This clone was counted once. V usage is TRBV11-2 and J usage is TRBJ2-7, with D perhaps assigned TRBD1 or TRBD2 (6 bases each). This CDR3 is built from 16 residues. V lost 1 base, J lost 3 bases, and 16 bases lay in between. Per germline, CDR1 SGHAT and CDR2 FQNNGV. The CDR3 reads CASSLGRGAVGYEQYF. CDR3 DNA sequence: TGTGCCAGCAGCTTAGGGAGGGGGGCGGTTGGCTACGAGCAGTACTTC.

The chain is built from TRBV9 and TRBJ1-2; perhaps TRBD1 as D (5 bases). CDR3 length: 16 amino acids. Trimming left V 0 bases short and J 9 bases short, with 21 bases between. Per the germline V gene, CDR1 is SGDLS and CDR2 is YYNGEE. CDR3 nucleotides: TGTGCCAGCAGCGTAGCTATAATAGGGACCGACCAAAGCTACACCTTC. This encodes CASSVAIIGTDQSYTF.

The chain recombines TRBV9 with TRBJ1-1, with D unresolved. Germline V gene sequence: CDR1 SGDLS, CDR2 YYNGEE. CDR3 size: 15 residues. Trimming took 3 bases from V and 1 from J, leaving 13 bases between them. The CDR3 coding sequence is TGTGCCAGCAGCGCGACTTCAACAGAGAACACTGAAGCTTTCTTT. Protein sequence: CASSATSTENTEAFF.

This rearrangement joins TRBV6-5 to TRBJ2-5; D might be TRBD1 (6 bases). V was shortened by 10 bases and J by 4 bases, with 10 bases between the two germline ends. Germline V lookup: CDR1 MNHEY, CDR2 SVGAGI. CDR3 length equals 11 residues. CDR3 loop: CAIPTGETQYF. The CDR3 bases are TGTGCCATCCCGACAGGAGAGACCCAGTACTTC.

The V gene is TRBV2, the J gene TRBJ1-1, with D unresolved. The CDR3 extends over 13 amino acids. With 1 base removed from V and 0 bases from J, the gap between germline ends came to 3 bases. The germline V gene encodes CDR1 SNHLY and CDR2 FYNNEI. The CDR3 DNA reads TGTGCCAGCAGTGAAGTCCTGAACACTGAAGCTTTCTTT. Protein sequence: CASSEVLNTEAFF.

This chain links TRBV2 with TRBJ2-2, with no clear D. The CDR3 runs to 16 residues. Per the germline V gene, CDR1 is SNHLY and CDR2 is FYNNEI. Trimming took off 6 bases at V and 1 base at J, with 15 bases between the two ends. In DNA form, the CDR3 reads TGTGCCAGCAGCGTTTTGGAGCCCCAGAACACCGGGGAGCTGTTTTTT. This gives the protein CASSVLEPQNTGELFF.

The gene calls are TRBV5-1 and TRBJ1-2; TRBD1 agrees at 7 bases. This CDR3 is 14 amino acids long. Germline V lookup: CDR1 SGHRS, CDR2 YFSETQ. With V trimmed by 0 bases and J by 6 bases, 5 bases remained unmatched. DNA for the CDR3: TGCGCCAGCAGCTTGGCGTGGCAGGGGGATGGCTACACCTTC. Protein: CASSLAWQGDGYTF. Using reference TRBV5-1 and TRBJ1-2 for the parts outside the CDR3, the full variable domain is KAGVTQTPRYLIKTRGQQVTLSCSPISGHRSVSWYQQTPGQGLQFLFEYFSETQRNKGNFPGRFSGRQFSNSRSEMNVSTLELGDSALYLCASSLAWQGDGYTFGSGTRLTVV.

The rearrangement joins TRBV6-2 or TRBV6-3 to TRBJ2-4, with D possibly being TRBD1 (6 bases). Germline CDR1 and CDR2: MNHEY and SVGEGT. The CDR3 sequence is 11 residues long. V was cut by 2 bases and J by 12 bases, with 8 bases left in between. CDR3 residues: CASSYGTHQYF. For the CDR3, the DNA is TGTGCCAGCAGTTACGGGACACATCAGTACTTC.

The chain combines TRBV10-2 with TRBJ2-3; weak D call: TRBD1 (5 bases). This CDR3 is built from 13 residues. Germline values: CDR1 WSHSY, CDR2 SAAADI. The V end lost 6 bases, the J end lost 4 bases, and 11 bases lay between the germline ends. The CDR3 region is CASRPGSADTQYF. The CDR3 bases are TGCGCCAGCAGACCAGGGTCTGCAGATACGCAGTATTTT.

A few counts support this clone. The CDR3 here is CSASLGGRDTEAFF. For the CDR3, the DNA is TGCAGTGCTAGTCTAGGGGGCAGGGACACTGAAGCTTTCTTT. The chain links TRBV20-1 to TRBJ1-1; 7 nucleotides line up with TRBD1. Germline CDR1 and CDR2: DFQATT and SNEGSKA (reference sequence). V dropped 3 bases and J dropped 3; count of bases not matched to a gene: 7. The CDR3 length is 14 residues.

The genes are TRBV11-2 and TRBJ1-1; perhaps TRBD1 as D (5 bases). Germline assignment: CDR1 SGHAT and CDR2 FQNNGV. The CDR3 has 14 residues. V was trimmed by 0 bases and J by 7 bases, leaving 12 bases between them. CDR3 sequence reads: CASSLEAGGGEAFF. In nucleotides, the CDR3 is TGTGCCAGCAGCTTAGAGGCCGGGGGTGGTGAAGCTTTCTTT.

The chain combines TRBV9 with TRBJ1-3, with D tentatively TRBD1 (6 bases). The CDR3 length is 15 residues. CDR1 is SGDLS, CDR2 YYNGEE, per germline. V gave up 4 bases and J gave up 3 bases, with 14 bases separating them. This CDR3 is CASSHGTLLGNTIYF. In DNA form, the CDR3 reads TGTGCCAGCAGCCACGGGACATTACTTGGAAACACCATATATTTT.

The V and J genes are TRBV6-5 and TRBJ2-5; 8 bases map to TRBD2. Germline CDR1 reads MNHEY; CDR2 reads SVGAGI. The CDR3 has 14 amino acids. V lost 8 bases, J lost 6 bases, and 11 bases stayed unmatched. The CDR3 protein is CASGLSGGGKTQYF. CDR3 DNA sequence: TGTGCCAGCGGGCTATCCGGCGGGGGGAAGACCCAGTACTTC.

The chain carries TRBV5-4 and TRBJ2-5, with a possible D match to TRBD2 (7 bases). V lost 4 bases and J 2 bases, leaving 15 bases between the germline ends. The germline gives CDR1 SGHNT, CDR2 YYREEE (reference sequence). The CDR3 has 15 residues. The CDR3 spells CASSGGGLTQETQYF. DNA for the CDR3: TGTGCCAGCAGCGGAGGGGGACTAACTCAAGAGACCCAGTACTTC.

The count of this clone is one. V gene TRBV2 combines with J gene TRBJ2-7; TRBD1 matches 9 bases. This CDR3 comprises 15 residues. Germline V gene data show CDR1 as SNHLY and CDR2 as FYNNEI. J was trimmed by 5 bases and V by 6 bases; bases with no gene match: 11. CDR3 DNA sequence: TGTGCCAGCAGGAGAGATGGGACAGGGTTCGACGAGCAGTACTTC. Amino acid sequence: CASRRDGTGFDEQYF.

This chain joins TRBV27 and TRBJ1-1; the match to TRBD1 covers 7 bases. V trimming: 6 bases; J trimming: 7 bases; junction bases outside the gene matches: 2. This CDR3 has 11 residues. The V gene's germline CDR1 is MNHEY and CDR2 SMNVEV (reference sequence). The CDR3 nucleotides read TGTGCCAGCAGGACAGGGTTTGAAGCTTTCTTT. Protein product: CASRTGFEAFF.

This clone was recorded a few times. The rearrangement links TRBV3-1 (or the pseudogene TRBV3-2) to TRBJ1-6; D not resolved. Trimming left V 4 bases short and J 9 bases short, with 7 bases between. The CDR3 covers 12 residues. Germline CDR1 LGHDT, CDR2 YNNKEL (reference sequence). The DNA for the CDR3 is TGTGCCAGCAGCCGCGGGTCTTCACCCCTCCACTTT. Translated: CASSRGSSPLHF.

The chain carries TRBV9 and TRBJ1-5; TRBD1 matches at 7 bases. The CDR3 totals 15 residues. Trimming at V came to 2 bases and at J to 6 bases, leaving 8 bases not matched to a gene. Germline V gives CDR1 SGDLS, CDR2 YYNGEE. This CDR3 reads CASSVGDSRAQPQHF. In DNA form, the CDR3 reads TGTGCCAGCAGCGTCGGGGACAGCCGGGCTCAGCCCCAGCATTTT.

V is TRBV2 and J is TRBJ2-5, with D hard to call. V shed 4 bases and J shed 5 bases, with 11 bases lying between them. The CDR3 sequence is 13 residues long. Germline CDR1 is SNHLY and CDR2 is FYNNEI. The CDR3 DNA reads TGTGCCAGCAGTGGTGGCTTTGAGGAGACCCAGTACTTC. Its protein is CASSGGFEETQYF.

The J gene is TRBJ1-1, the V gene TRBV11-1, with TRBD1 matching over 8 bases. V lost 2 bases, J lost 2 bases, and 7 bases stayed unmatched. CDR3 length equals 16 residues. The germline V gene encodes CDR1 SGHAT and CDR2 FQDESV (reference sequence). CDR3 amino acids: CASSLYQGAVNTEAFF. The DNA for the CDR3 is TGTGCCAGCAGCTTATACCAGGGGGCAGTAAACACTGAAGCTTTCTTT.

The chain has TRBV5-1 and TRBJ2-3; perhaps D is TRBD1 or TRBD2 (5 bases each). The CDR3 is made up of 14 amino acids. V was clipped by 4 bases and J by 5 bases, with 14 bases between them. Germline V gives CDR1 SGHRS, CDR2 YFSETQ. Here the CDR3 DNA reads TGCGCCAGCAGCAAGGGGACCGTTGGAGATACGCAGTATTTT. This codes for CASSKGTVGDTQYF.

The J gene is TRBJ2-5, the V gene TRBV15, with a tentative D call TRBD1 (6 bases). The CDR3 has 14 residues. Deletions cut 0 bases from V and 4 bases from J, with 9 bases between. Germline CDR1 and CDR2: LNHNV and YYDKDF (reference sequence). The CDR3 nucleotides read TGTGCCACCAGCAGAGATCAAGGGGGAGAGACCCAGTACTTC. This gives the protein CATSRDQGGETQYF.

The chain links TRBV21-1 to TRBJ2-7; TRBD1 was called by the table and not checked on the DNA. TRBV21-1 is listed as a pseudogene. This CDR3 has 15 residues. This CDR3 reads CASSTSRGTDYEQYF. Written as DNA, the CDR3 is TGTGCCAGCAGCACATCACGCGGGACAGACTACGAGCAGTACTTC.

This chain links TRBV29-1 with TRBJ2-3; the match to TRBD2 covers 7 bases. This CDR3 is 14 amino acids long. The germline CDR1 and CDR2 sequences are SQVTM and ANQGSEA. V shed 5 bases, J shed 1 base, and the junction held 6 bases outside the gene matches. The CDR3 DNA is TGCAGCGTTCTCAGCGGGGAGGGCACAGATACGCAGTATTTT. Translation gives CSVLSGEGTDTQYF.

The chain joins TRBV5-4 to TRBJ1-2, with TRBD1 as a possible D gene (5 bases). The CDR3 length is 17 residues. Trimming removed 4 bases from V and 7 bases from J, with 26 bases in between. CDR1 SGHNT and CDR2 YYREEE come from the germline V gene (reference sequence). For the CDR3, the DNA is TGTGCCAGCAGCCACGTGTCCCCCAGGGACCCCTATGGTGGCTACACCTTC. Translating gives CASSHVSPRDPYGGYTF.

The sample holds a few counts of this clone. V is TRBV6-1 and J is TRBJ1-5; D gene unclear. Trimming removed 2 bases at V and 5 bases at J, with 13 bases between. This CDR3 contains 15 residues. Germline assignment: CDR1 MNHNS and CDR2 SASEGT. CDR3 nucleotides: TGTGCCAGCAGTGAATGGGTTGGGGTATATCAGCCCCAGCATTTT. Residues: CASSEWVGVYQPQHF.

The chain carries TRBV7-3 and TRBJ2-3; 9 nucleotides align to TRBD2. Germline loops: CDR1 SGHTA, CDR2 FQGTGA. The CDR3 consists of 16 residues. The ends lost 5 bases at V and 5 bases at J; junction bases unmatched: 11. The CDR3 DNA sequence: TGTGCCAGCAGCCCGAAACTAGCGGGCCAGCGAGATACGCAGTATTTT. It yields the protein CASSPKLAGQRDTQYF.

The gene calls are TRBV27 and TRBJ2-3; D is undetermined. Germline assignment: CDR1 MNHEY and CDR2 SMNVEV (reference sequence). Trimming took 6 bases from V and 0 from J, leaving 13 bases between them. The CDR3 runs 15 residues. This CDR3 reads CASSPGYSSTDTQYF. The DNA of the CDR3 is TGTGCCAGCAGCCCCGGTTACTCGAGCACAGATACGCAGTATTTT.